These 11 T cell receptor beta chains were sequenced from one sample in a study of cytomegalovirus exposure and HLA in healthy donors. TCRdb's copy holds only in-frame clones and misses some; the assay was immunoSEQ multiplex PCR. The table lists 200,000 to 250,000 clones, 70% to 90% of them singletons. Specimen: PBMCs. The receptors were sampled from a woman between 18 and 30 years old in good health and CMV-seronegative.

J is TRBJ1-6 and V is TRBV6-5; D is uncertain. Trimming pared 6 bases from V and 7 bases from J, leaving 13 bases between. The CDR3 extends over 14 amino acids. Germline V gene lookup returns CDR1 MNHEY and CDR2 SVGAGI. In DNA, the CDR3 is TGTGCCAGCAGAGCTAGGCGGAGCAATTCACCCCTCCACTTT. This gives the protein CASRARRSNSPLHF.

The J gene is TRBJ2-7, the V gene TRBV7-2, with TRBD2 matching 8 bases. CDR1 is SGHTA and CDR2 is FQGNSA in the germline V gene. This CDR3 region has 16 residues. V trimming: 7 bases; J trimming: 7 bases; junction bases outside the gene matches: 18. In nucleotides, the CDR3 is TGTGCCAGCATCGAATGGGGGGGAGCGGGAGCGGGAGAGCAGTACTTC. Translation: CASIEWGGAGAGEQYF.

This chain links TRBV7-9 with TRBJ2-1, with no clear D. Germline V gives CDR1 SEHNR, CDR2 FQNEAQ (reference sequence). This CDR3 contains 14 residues. The V gene lost 3 bases and the J gene lost 5 bases, with 11 bases spanning the gap. CDR3 bases: TGTGCCAGCAGCTTGGCGTCCCCTCACAATGAGCAGTTCTTC. It specifies CASSLASPHNEQFF.

The gene calls are TRBV5-1 and TRBJ2-6, with D perhaps TRBD2 (6 bases). Between the trimmed V and J ends, which lost 0 bases and 5 bases, there was a span of 9 bases. The CDR3 sequence is 15 residues long. Germline loops: CDR1 SGHRS, CDR2 YFSETQ. In DNA form, the CDR3 reads TGCGCCAGCAGCTTGGTCGGGGGTTGGGCCAACGTCCTGACTTTC. It codes for CASSLVGGWANVLTF.

This chain joins TRBV13 and TRBJ2-7, with TRBD1 matching over 7 bases. This CDR3 has 15 amino acids. In germline, CDR1 is PRHDT, CDR2 FYEKMQ (reference sequence). With 5 bases clipped from V and 2 bases from J, the junction kept 9 bases outside the gene matches. CDR3 residues: CASSLRGTVTYEQYF. The CDR3 DNA is TGTGCCAGCAGCCTTCGTGGGACAGTGACCTACGAGCAGTACTTC.

This sequence joins TRBV4-2 and TRBJ2-7, with D uncertain. The germline V gene encodes CDR1 LGHNA and CDR2 YNFKEQ. The CDR3 is 14 amino acids. V was pared by 4 bases and J by 2 bases, with 12 bases between. CDR3 sequence: CASSPGRATYEQYF. DNA of the CDR3: TGTGCCAGCAGCCCCGGACGGGCTACCTACGAGCAGTACTTC.

J is TRBJ1-1 and V is TRBV7-9, with D uncertain. Germline values: CDR1 SEHNR, CDR2 FQNEAQ (reference sequence). Trimming pared 6 bases from V and 1 base from J, leaving 9 bases between. The CDR3 is 13 amino acids. CDR3 protein: CASSNGRNTEAFF. Written as DNA, the CDR3 is TGTGCCAGCAGTAATGGAAGGAACACTGAAGCTTTCTTT.

The chain is built from TRBV7-2 and TRBJ1-5; D uncertain. The CDR3 runs 13 residues. V gave up 4 bases and J gave up 5 bases, with 9 bases separating them. The germline V gene encodes CDR1 SGHTA and CDR2 FQGNSA. The CDR3 loop reads CASSSRRDQPQHF. CDR3 bases: TGTGCCAGCAGCTCGCGCCGTGATCAGCCCCAGCATTTT.

This clone came up once. The V call is TRBV9, the J call TRBJ2-5, with TRBD1 matching over 8 bases. Germline CDR1 and CDR2: SGDLS and YYNGEE. The J segment lost 4 bases and the V segment lost 0 bases, leaving 11 bases of the junction unmatched. The CDR3 spans 17 residues. The CDR3 DNA follows: TGTGCCAGCAGCGTAGCCCCAAGGGCAGGGGGCGGAGAGACCCAGTACTTC. It specifies CASSVAPRAGGGETQYF.

The CDR3 nucleotides are TGCGCCAGCAGCCAGCCCAAGGACACCGGGGAGCTGTTTTTT. Translation gives CASSQPKDTGELFF. V usage is TRBV4-1 and J usage is TRBJ2-2, with unresolved D. Germline V gene data show CDR1 as MGHRA and CDR2 as YSYEKL. The V end was cut by 3 bases, the J end by 3 bases, with 8 bases between. The CDR3 contains 14 residues.

The chain couples TRBV18 to TRBJ1-4; TRBD1 agrees at 8 bases. Germline loops: CDR1 KGHSH, CDR2 LQKENI. Trimming removed 6 bases from V and 2 bases from J; junction bases left unmatched: 5. The CDR3 covers 15 residues. CDR3 sequence (DNA): TGTGCCAGCTCCCTACGACAGGGGACTAATGAAAAACTGTTTTTT. The encoded protein is CASSLRQGTNEKLFF.